These 14 T cell receptor beta chains were sequenced from one sample in a study of T-cell reconstitution after alpha-beta-depleted transplantation in children. This sample's TCRbeta library carried unique molecular identifier barcodes. Using its own MiXCR run on the PCR reads, TCRdb lists one record per CDR3 protein. The sample carries some 600,000 distinct CDR3 sequences, approximately 16% recorded once. This specimen was PBMCs from the stem cell graft donor, taken from the stem cell graft. Source of these receptors: a human donor who donated a stem cell graft to a child with acute myeloid leukemia.

The V gene is TRBV20-1, the J gene TRBJ2-5; 10 bases agree with TRBD2. Germline lookup yields CDR1 DFQATT and CDR2 SNEGSKA (reference sequence). V lost 1 base, J lost 2 bases, and 13 bases stayed unmatched. CDR3 size: 18 residues. Here the CDR3 reads CSARVAASGGAFQETQYF. The CDR3 bases are TGCAGTGCTAGAGTTGCGGCTAGCGGGGGCGCTTTTCAAGAGACCCAGTACTTC.

This clonotype turned up a few times. This chain connects TRBV30 to TRBJ2-1; tentative D call: TRBD1 (5 bases). Between the trimmed V and J ends, which lost 4 bases and 7 bases, there was a span of 14 bases. The germline V gene has CDR1 GTSNPN and CDR2 SVGIG (reference sequence). CDR3 length equals 13 residues. The CDR3 region has the DNA TGTGCCTGGAACAGGATCTTGGGAAATGAGCAGTTCTTC. Protein: CAWNRILGNEQFF. Full variable domain (rest looked up from reference TRBV30 and TRBJ2-1): SQTIHQWPATLVQPVGSPLSLECTVEGTSNPNLYWYRQAAGRGLQLLFYSVGIGQISSEVPQNLSASRPQDRQFILSSKKLLLSDSGFYLCAWNRILGNEQFFGPGTRLTVL.

Ten or more counts support this clonotype. This chain joins TRBV18 and TRBJ2-1, with unresolved D. The CDR3 has 11 amino acids. Trimming cost V 1 base and J 9 bases, with 4 bases left between them. Germline V gene data show CDR1 as KGHSH and CDR2 as LQKENI. Written as DNA, the CDR3 is TGTGCCAGCTCACCACAGGGTGAGCAGTTCTTC. The encoded protein is CASSPQGEQFF.

This clonotype was seen ten or more times. V usage is TRBV29-1 and J usage is TRBJ2-2; TRBD2 aligns across 8 bases. With V trimmed by 7 bases and J by 2 bases, 12 bases remained unmatched. CDR3 length: 16 amino acids. Germline-derived CDR1 and CDR2 are SQVTM and ANQGSEA. CDR3 coding DNA: TGCAGCGCTCTAGGACGGGGGGGTCTAAACACCGGGGAGCTGTTTTTT. It codes for CSALGRGGLNTGELFF.

This clonotype was observed many times. The chain's CDR3 is CASSLSVYEQYV. CDR3 bases: TGTGCCAGCAGCTTATCCGTCTACGAGCAGTACGTC. The rearrangement links TRBV11-2 to TRBJ2-7, with no clear D. Germline CDR1 is SGHAT and CDR2 is FQNNGV. V dropped 2 bases and J dropped 3 bases, with 5 bases sitting between them. The CDR3 is 12 amino acids.

The chain joins TRBV6-5 to TRBJ2-1; TRBD2 matches at 9 bases. V trimming: 2 bases; J trimming: 4 bases; junction bases outside the gene matches: 12. The CDR3 sequence is 18 residues long. Germline values: CDR1 MNHEY, CDR2 SVGAGI. The CDR3 DNA follows: TGTGCCAGCAGTTACACCCCCGGGCGGGGGGGTTGGTACAATGAGCAGTTCTTC. Protein: CASSYTPGRGGWYNEQFF.

With regard to this clonotype: One base away lies a much larger clone, so this may be a sequencing read error. The chain combines TRBV20-1 with TRBJ2-1; 14 nucleotides line up with TRBD2. Germline V CDR1 and CDR2: DFQATT, SNEGSKA (reference sequence). The CDR3 length is 14 residues. V gave up 8 bases and J gave up 10 bases; unmatched junction bases: 10. The CDR3 nucleotides are TGCAGTTCTCTTAGGACTAGCGGGGGGAGGGAGCAGTTCTTC. This translates into CSSLRTSGGREQFF.

This clonotype was detected a few times. The chain uses TRBV7-9 and TRBJ2-7; D not resolved. CDR3 length: 13 residues. V was pared by 3 bases and J by 1 base, with 7 bases between. Germline V gives CDR1 SEHNR, CDR2 FQNEAQ (reference sequence). The CDR3 DNA is TGTGCCAGCAGCTTCGTCGGTTCCTACGAGCAGTACTTC. Protein sequence: CASSFVGSYEQYF.

This clonotype came up many times. The chain links TRBV29-1 to TRBJ2-3, with D perhaps assigned TRBD1 or TRBD2 (5 bases each). Germline assignment: CDR1 SQVTM and CDR2 ANQGSEA. CDR3 length: 13 residues. Trimming shortened V by 4 bases and J by 6 bases, and 14 bases separated the two germline ends. CDR3 nucleotide sequence: TGCAGCGTTGTGGGACCCCAGGGCGATACGCAGTATTTT. Translated: CSVVGPQGDTQYF.

The chain uses TRBV24-1 and TRBJ2-5, with 13 bases that match TRBD2. CDR1 is KGHDR and CDR2 is SFDVKD in the germline V gene. This CDR3 comprises 17 residues. V gave up 2 bases and J gave up 2 bases; unmatched junction bases: 4. CDR3 in DNA: TGTGCCACCAGTGATTGGGGGACTAGCGGGACTCAAGAGACCCAGTACTTC. It encodes CATSDWGTSGTQETQYF.

This clonotype was counted ten times or more. The CDR3 nucleotides are TGCAGCGCCGAACCGGGGGCGGGTGAAGCTTTCTTT. This gives the protein CSAEPGAGEAFF. V usage is TRBV29-1 and J usage is TRBJ1-1, with D possibly matching TRBD1 (6 bases). The germline V and J ends were trimmed by 7 bases and 7 bases, with 16 bases remaining between them. The CDR3 runs to 12 residues. Germline CDR1 reads SQVTM; CDR2 reads ANQGSEA.

The rearrangement links TRBV11-1 to TRBJ2-1; the D call may be TRBD1 or TRBD2 (5 bases each). Germline assignment: CDR1 SGHAT and CDR2 FQDESV (reference sequence). The CDR3 sequence is 15 residues long. The V end lost 5 bases, the J end lost 7 bases, and 18 bases lay between the germline ends. The DNA of the CDR3 is TGTGCCAGCAGCCCGGGGACGCTACTGGAGAATGAGCAGTTCTTC. Protein sequence: CASSPGTLLENEQFF.

This chain joins TRBV7-8 and TRBJ1-5; D is unclear. The ends were cut back, 2 bases at V and 3 bases at J, with 14 bases in the middle. Germline V gene data show CDR1 as SGHVS and CDR2 as FQNEAQ. This CDR3 comprises 16 residues. The CDR3: CASSLRSDGYNQPQHF. The CDR3 coding sequence is TGTGCCAGCAGCTTAAGGTCCGACGGCTACAATCAGCCCCAGCATTTT.

This clonotype came up many times. This chain joins TRBV12-3 or TRBV12-4 and TRBJ2-2; the D is unclear. The CDR3 is made up of 13 amino acids. V was pared by 7 bases and J by 5 bases, with 11 bases between. CDR3 nucleotides: TGTGCCAGCATCATAGTGGAAACCGGGGAGCTGTTTTTT. This codes for CASIIVETGELFF.